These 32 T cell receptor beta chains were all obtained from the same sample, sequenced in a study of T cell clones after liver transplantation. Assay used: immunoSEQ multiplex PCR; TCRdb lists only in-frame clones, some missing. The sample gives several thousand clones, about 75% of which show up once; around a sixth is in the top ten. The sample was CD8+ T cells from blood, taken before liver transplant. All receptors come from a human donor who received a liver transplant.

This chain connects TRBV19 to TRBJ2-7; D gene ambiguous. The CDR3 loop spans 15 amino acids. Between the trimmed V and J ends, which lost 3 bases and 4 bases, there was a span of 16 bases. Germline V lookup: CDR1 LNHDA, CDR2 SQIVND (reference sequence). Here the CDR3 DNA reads TGTGCCAGTAGTATCATGGGTGGCGGCCTTTACGAGCAGTACTTC. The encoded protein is CASSIMGGGLYEQYF.

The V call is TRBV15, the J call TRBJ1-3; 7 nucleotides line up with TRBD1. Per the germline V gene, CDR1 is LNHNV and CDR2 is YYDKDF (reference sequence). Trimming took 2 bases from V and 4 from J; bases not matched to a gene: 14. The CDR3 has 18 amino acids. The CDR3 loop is CATSRQNLQGVLGNTIYF. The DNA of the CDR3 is TGTGCCACCAGCAGACAGAATCTCCAGGGGGTTCTGGGAAACACCATATATTTT.

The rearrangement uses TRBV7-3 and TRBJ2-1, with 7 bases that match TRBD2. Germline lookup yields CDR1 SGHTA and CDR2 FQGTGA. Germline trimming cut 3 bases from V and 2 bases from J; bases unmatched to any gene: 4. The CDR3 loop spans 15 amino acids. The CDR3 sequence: CASSFESGTYNEQFF. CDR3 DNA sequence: TGTGCCAGCAGCTTCGAGAGCGGGACCTACAATGAGCAGTTCTTC.

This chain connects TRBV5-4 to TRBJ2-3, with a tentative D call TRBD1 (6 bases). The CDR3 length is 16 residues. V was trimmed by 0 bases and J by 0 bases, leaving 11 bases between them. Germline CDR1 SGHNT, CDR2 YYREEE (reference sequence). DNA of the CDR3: TGTGCCAGCAGCTTGGTAGTGGGGGCTAGCACAGATACGCAGTATTTT. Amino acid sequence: CASSLVVGASTDTQYF.

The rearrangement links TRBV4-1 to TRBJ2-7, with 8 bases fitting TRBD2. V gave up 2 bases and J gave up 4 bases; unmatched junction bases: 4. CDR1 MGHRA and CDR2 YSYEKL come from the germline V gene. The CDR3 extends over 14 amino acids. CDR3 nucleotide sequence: TGCGCCAGCAGCCAACCGGGACTAGTATACGAGCAGTACTTC. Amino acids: CASSQPGLVYEQYF.

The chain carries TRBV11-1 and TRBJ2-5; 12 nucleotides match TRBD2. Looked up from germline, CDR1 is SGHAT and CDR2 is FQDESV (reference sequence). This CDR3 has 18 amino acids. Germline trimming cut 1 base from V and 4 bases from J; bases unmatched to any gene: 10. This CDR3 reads CASSLDRLAGGLGETQYF. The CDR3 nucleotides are TGTGCCAGCAGCTTAGATCGGCTAGCGGGAGGGCTGGGAGAGACCCAGTACTTC.

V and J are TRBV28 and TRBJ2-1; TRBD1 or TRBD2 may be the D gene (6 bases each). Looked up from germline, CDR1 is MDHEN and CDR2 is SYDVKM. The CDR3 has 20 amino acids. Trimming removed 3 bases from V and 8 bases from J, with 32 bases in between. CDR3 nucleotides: TGTGCCAGCAGTTTCTTAAGCGGGCCCTATGCGTCGGGTAGGGGGGATGAGCAGTTCTTC. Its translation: CASSFLSGPYASGRGDEQFF.

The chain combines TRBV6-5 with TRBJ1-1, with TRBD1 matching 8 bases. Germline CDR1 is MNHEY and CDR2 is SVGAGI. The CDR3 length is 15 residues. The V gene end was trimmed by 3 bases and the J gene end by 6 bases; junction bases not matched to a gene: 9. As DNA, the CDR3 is TGTGCCAGCAGTTATTTCGTAGGACAGGGTTCTGAAGCTTTCTTT. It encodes CASSYFVGQGSEAFF.

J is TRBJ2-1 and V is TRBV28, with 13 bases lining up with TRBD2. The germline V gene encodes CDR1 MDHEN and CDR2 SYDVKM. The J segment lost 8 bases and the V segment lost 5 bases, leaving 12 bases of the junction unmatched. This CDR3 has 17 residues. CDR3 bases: TGTGCCAGCAGTCCAAGCTGGACTAGCGGGAGTAGGTATGAGCAGTTCTTC. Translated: CASSPSWTSGSRYEQFF.

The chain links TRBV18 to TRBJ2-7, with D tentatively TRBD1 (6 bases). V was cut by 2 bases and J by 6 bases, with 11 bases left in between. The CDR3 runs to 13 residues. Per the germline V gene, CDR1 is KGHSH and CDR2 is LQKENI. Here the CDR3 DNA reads TGTGCCAGCTCACCAAGGACAGAGCCCGAGCAGTACTTC. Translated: CASSPRTEPEQYF. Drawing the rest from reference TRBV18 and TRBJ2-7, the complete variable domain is NAGVMQNPRHLVRRRGQEARLRCSPMKGHSHVYWYRQLPEEGLKFMVYLQKENIIDESGMPKERFSAEFPKEGPSILRIQQVVRGDSAAYFCASSPRTEPEQYFGPGTRLTVT.

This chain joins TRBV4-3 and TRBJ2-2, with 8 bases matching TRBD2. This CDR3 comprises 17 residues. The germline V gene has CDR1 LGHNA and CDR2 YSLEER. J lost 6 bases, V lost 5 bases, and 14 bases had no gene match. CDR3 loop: CASSESYPGGAPGELFF. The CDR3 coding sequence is TGCGCCAGCAGCGAATCGTATCCCGGGGGGGCCCCCGGGGAGCTGTTTTTT.

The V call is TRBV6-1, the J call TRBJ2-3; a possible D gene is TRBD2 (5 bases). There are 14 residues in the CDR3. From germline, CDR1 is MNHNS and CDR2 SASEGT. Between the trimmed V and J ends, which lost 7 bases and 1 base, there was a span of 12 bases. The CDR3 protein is CASTVASRTDTQYF. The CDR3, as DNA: TGTGCCAGCACGGTCGCTAGCCGCACAGATACGCAGTATTTT.

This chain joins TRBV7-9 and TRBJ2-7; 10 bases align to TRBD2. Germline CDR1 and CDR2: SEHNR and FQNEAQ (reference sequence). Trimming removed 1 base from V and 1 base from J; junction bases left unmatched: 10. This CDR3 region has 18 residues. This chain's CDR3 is CASSLVVSSGGRSYEQYF. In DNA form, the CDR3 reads TGTGCCAGCAGCTTAGTAGTGAGTAGCGGGGGGCGGTCCTACGAGCAGTACTTC.

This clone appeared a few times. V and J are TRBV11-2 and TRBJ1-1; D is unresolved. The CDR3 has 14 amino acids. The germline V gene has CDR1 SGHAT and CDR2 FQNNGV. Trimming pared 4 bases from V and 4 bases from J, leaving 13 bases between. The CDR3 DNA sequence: TGTGCCAGCAGCTCCCTGGGCCAGAGCACTGAAGCTTTCTTT. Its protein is CASSSLGQSTEAFF.

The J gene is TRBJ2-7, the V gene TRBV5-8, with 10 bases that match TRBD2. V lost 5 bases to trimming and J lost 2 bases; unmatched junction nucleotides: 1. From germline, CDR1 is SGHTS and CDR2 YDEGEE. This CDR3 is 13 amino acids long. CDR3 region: CASRAGGTYEQYF. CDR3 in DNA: TGTGCCAGCAGAGCGGGAGGGACCTACGAGCAGTACTTC.

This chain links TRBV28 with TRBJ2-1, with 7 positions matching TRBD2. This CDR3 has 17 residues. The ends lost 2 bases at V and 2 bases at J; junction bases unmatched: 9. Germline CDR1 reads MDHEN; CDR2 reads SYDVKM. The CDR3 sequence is CASSLGTGGAPYNEQFF. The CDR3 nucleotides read TGTGCCAGCAGTTTAGGGACGGGAGGAGCCCCCTACAATGAGCAGTTCTTC.

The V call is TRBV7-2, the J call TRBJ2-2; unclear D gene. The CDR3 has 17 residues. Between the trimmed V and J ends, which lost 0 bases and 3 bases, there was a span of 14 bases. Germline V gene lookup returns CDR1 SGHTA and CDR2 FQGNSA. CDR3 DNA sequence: TGTGCCAGCAGCTTAGCCCAAGGCAGACTCCACACCGGGGAGCTGTTTTTT. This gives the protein CASSLAQGRLHTGELFF.

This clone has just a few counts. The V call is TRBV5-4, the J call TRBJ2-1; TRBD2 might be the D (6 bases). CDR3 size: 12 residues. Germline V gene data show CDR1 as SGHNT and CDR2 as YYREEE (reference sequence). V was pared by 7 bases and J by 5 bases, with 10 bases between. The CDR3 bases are TGTGCCAGCGGGAGGACCGACAATGAGCAGTTCTTC. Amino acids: CASGRTDNEQFF.

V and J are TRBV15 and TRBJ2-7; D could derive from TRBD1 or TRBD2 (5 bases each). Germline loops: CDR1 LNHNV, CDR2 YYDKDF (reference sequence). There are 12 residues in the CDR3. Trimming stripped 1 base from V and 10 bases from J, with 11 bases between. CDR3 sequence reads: CATSRANRDQYF. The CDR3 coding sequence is TGTGCCACCAGCAGAGCGAACCGGGACCAGTACTTC.

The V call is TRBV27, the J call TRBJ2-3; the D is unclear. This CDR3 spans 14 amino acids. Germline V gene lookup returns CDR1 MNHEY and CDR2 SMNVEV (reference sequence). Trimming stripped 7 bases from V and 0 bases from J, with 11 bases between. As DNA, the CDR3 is TGTGCCAGCACCTCGGGTGTTAGCACAGATACGCAGTATTTT. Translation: CASTSGVSTDTQYF.

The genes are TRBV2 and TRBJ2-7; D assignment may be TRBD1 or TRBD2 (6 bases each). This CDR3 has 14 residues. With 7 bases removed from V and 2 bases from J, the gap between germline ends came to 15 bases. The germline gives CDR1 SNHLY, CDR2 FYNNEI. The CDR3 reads CASNTQGGPYEQYF. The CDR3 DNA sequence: TGTGCCAGCAACACACAGGGAGGTCCCTACGAGCAGTACTTC.

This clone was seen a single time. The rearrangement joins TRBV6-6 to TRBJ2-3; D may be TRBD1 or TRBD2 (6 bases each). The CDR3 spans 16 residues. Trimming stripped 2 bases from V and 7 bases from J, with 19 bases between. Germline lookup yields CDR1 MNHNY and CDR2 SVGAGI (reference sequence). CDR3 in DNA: TGTGCCAGCAGTTACGACAGTTGGGGGGACACCAATACGCAGTATTTT. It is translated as CASSYDSWGDTNTQYF.

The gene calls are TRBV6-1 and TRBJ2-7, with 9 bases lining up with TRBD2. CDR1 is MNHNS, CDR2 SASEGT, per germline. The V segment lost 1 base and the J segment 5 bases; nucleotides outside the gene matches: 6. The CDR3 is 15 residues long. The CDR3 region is CASSEVIAGVDEQYF. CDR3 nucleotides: TGTGCCAGCAGTGAAGTGATAGCGGGAGTGGACGAGCAGTACTTC.

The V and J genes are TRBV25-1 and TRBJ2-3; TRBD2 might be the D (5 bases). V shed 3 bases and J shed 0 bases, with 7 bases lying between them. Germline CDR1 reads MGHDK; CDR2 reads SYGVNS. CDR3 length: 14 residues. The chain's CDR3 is CASSDGVSTDTQYF. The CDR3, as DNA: TGTGCCAGCAGTGACGGGGTCAGCACAGATACGCAGTATTTT.

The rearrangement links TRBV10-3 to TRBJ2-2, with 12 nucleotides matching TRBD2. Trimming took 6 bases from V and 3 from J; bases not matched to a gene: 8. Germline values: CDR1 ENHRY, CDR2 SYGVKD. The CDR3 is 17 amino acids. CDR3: CAIRERLAGVDTGELFF. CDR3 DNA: TGTGCCATCAGAGAACGACTAGCGGGAGTTGACACCGGGGAGCTGTTTTTT.

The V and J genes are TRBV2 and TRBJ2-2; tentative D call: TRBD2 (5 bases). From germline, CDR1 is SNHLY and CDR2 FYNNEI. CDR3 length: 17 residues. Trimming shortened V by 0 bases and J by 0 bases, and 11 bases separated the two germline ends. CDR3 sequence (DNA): TGTGCCAGCAGTGAAGCTCAAGCGGCAACGAACACCGGGGAGCTGTTTTTT. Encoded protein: CASSEAQAATNTGELFF.

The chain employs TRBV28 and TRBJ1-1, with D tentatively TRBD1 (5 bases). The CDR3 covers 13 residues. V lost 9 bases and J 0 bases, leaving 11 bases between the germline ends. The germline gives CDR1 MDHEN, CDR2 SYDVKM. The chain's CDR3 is CASSTAMNTEAFF. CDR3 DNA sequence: TGTGCCAGTTCGACAGCCATGAACACTGAAGCTTTCTTT.

CDR3 in amino acids: CASRAPQGNYGYTF. For the CDR3, the DNA is TGTGCCAGCAGAGCCCCTCAGGGGAACTATGGCTACACCTTC. This sequence joins TRBV9 and TRBJ1-2, with D possibly TRBD1 on 6 matching bases. Germline lookup yields CDR1 SGDLS and CDR2 YYNGEE. Trimming removed 5 bases from V and 2 bases from J, with 13 bases in between. The CDR3 runs 14 residues.

In DNA form, the CDR3 reads TGTGCCAGCAGCCCCGCCCGAACCGGTGCTTACAATGAGCAGTTCTTC. This codes for CASSPARTGAYNEQFF. V is TRBV27 and J is TRBJ2-1; unclear D gene. The V gene lost 6 bases and the J gene lost 4 bases, with 19 bases spanning the gap. This CDR3 has 16 amino acids. Germline CDR1 reads MNHEY; CDR2 reads SMNVEV (reference sequence).

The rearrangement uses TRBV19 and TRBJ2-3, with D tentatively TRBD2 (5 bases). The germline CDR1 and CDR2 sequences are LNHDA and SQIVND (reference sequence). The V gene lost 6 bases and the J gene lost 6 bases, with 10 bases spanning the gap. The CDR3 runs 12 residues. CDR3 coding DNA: TGTGCCAGTAGCTTTTTAGCGGATACGCAGTATTTT. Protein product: CASSFLADTQYF.

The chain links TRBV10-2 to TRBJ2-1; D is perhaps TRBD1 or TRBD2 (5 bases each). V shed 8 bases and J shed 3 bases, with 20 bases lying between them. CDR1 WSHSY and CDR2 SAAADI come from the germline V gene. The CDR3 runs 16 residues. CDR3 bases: TGCGCCAGCCACCCCACCATTCGGGGCGACTACAATGAGCAGTTCTTC. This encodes CASHPTIRGDYNEQFF.

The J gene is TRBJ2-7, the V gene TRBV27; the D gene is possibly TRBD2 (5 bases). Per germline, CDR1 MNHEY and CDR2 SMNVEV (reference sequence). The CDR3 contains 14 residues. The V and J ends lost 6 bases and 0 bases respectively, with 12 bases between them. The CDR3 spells CASRPSGSSYEQYF. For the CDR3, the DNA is TGTGCCAGCAGACCAAGCGGAAGCTCCTACGAGCAGTACTTC.